This TCR beta chain was retrieved from a study of blood T cell repertoires in COVID-19. Study-level background: Acute-phase and convalescent COVID-19 samples originated in the United States, Italy and Spain. T cells, B-cell-depleted T cells, or PBMCs provided the cDNA or gDNA that served as material.

Germline lookup yields CDR1 LNHNV and CDR2 YYDKDF (reference sequence). The CDR3 is 16 amino acids. The V and J ends lost 0 bases and 8 bases respectively, with 17 bases between them. Original handling: Reference gene primer amplification in the assay estimated nucleated cell counts. This table comes from immunoSEQ multiplex PCR, and its TCRdb copy is limited to in-frame clones, with some not included. V and J calls and clone size are copied from that table; D and trimming were computed from the DNA. This sample carries tens of thousands of clones, more than 80% of them seen once, and the ten largest clones take roughly 14%.

Material for sequencing was peripheral blood. This clonotype originated in a man aged 45-65 years with COVID-19, enrolled during active disease. This chain connects TRBV15 to TRBJ1-3; the D is unclear. CDR3 protein: CATSREAAEPTDTIYF. DNA for the CDR3: TGTGCCACCAGCAGAGAAGCCGCTGAGCCTACGGACACCATATATTTT.